The text below deals with one T cell receptor (beta chain). Sequenced by immunoSEQ multiplex PCR; TCRdb stores in-frame clones only, minus some. The sample contains roughly 190,000 clones, about 83% of which appear only once. Germline CDR1 reads SGHAT; CDR2 reads FQNNGV. The V gene end was trimmed by 3 bases and the J gene end by 5 bases; junction bases not matched to a gene: 2. The CDR3 has 13 residues. The sample is drawn from a study of cytomegalovirus exposure and HLA in healthy donors. The origin of this receptor is a woman younger than 35 in good health and CMV-seronegative. The chain links TRBV11-2 to TRBJ2-7, with 9 bases fitting TRBD2. The sample was PBMCs. CDR3 region: CASSFSGSNEQYF. The DNA of the CDR3 is TGTGCCAGCAGCTTTAGCGGGAGCAACGAGCAGTACTTC. Variable domain in full (rest from reference TRBV11-2 and TRBJ2-7): EAGVAQSPRYKIIEKRQSVAFWCNPISGHATLYWYQQILGQGPKLLIQFQNNGVVDDSQLPKDRFSAERLKGVDSTLKIQPAKLEDSAVYLCASSFSGSNEQYFGPGTRLTVT.